Below, 30 T cell receptor beta chains from the same sample are listed, as sequenced in a study of spatial heterogeneity in lung cancer. Each CDR3 protein gets one entry after TCRdb re-called the 5' RACE reads with MiXCR. The table includes fewer than 150,000 distinct CDR3 sequences, approximately 11% detected once. Time point specified: blood at routine non-recurrence follow-up after resection. The sequences come from PBMCs, collected at follow-up. The receptors come from a female donor with early-stage non-small cell lung cancer.

This chain links TRBV12-3 or TRBV12-4 with TRBJ1-1; D gene ambiguous. Trimming cost V 5 bases and J 1 base, with 8 bases left between them. CDR3 length: 13 residues. CDR3: CASSQQRNTEAFF. The CDR3 bases are TGTGCCAGCAGTCAACAGAGGAACACTGAAGCTTTCTTT.

This clonotype has just a few counts. This rearrangement joins TRBV5-5 to TRBJ2-1; D is possibly TRBD2 (6 bases). V was pared by 0 bases and J by 9 bases, with 10 bases between. This CDR3 spans 13 amino acids. CDR1 is SGHKS, CDR2 YYEKEE, per germline (reference sequence). The chain's CDR3 is CASSLVGGGEQFF. In nucleotides, the CDR3 is TGTGCCAGCAGCTTGGTGGGAGGCGGTGAGCAGTTCTTC.

V usage is TRBV5-1 and J usage is TRBJ2-7; TRBD1 aligns across 11 bases. The length of the CDR3 is 15 residues. V dropped 4 bases and J dropped 2; count of bases not matched to a gene: 5. Germline values: CDR1 SGHRS, CDR2 YFSETQ. CDR3 sequence: CASSLGQGATYEQYV. CDR3 sequence (DNA): TGCGCCAGCAGCCTCGGACAGGGGGCCACCTACGAGCAGTACGTC.

This clonotype showed up just a few times. The chain is built from TRBV19 and TRBJ1-2, with a possible D match to TRBD1 (5 bases). Germline values: CDR1 LNHDA, CDR2 SQIVND (reference sequence). The CDR3 spans 13 residues. V was clipped by 10 bases and J by 7 bases, with 19 bases between them. The CDR3 sequence is CATQPTGHAGYTF. Written as DNA, the CDR3 is TGTGCCACCCAACCTACAGGACACGCTGGCTACACCTTC.

This clonotype was found a few times. The rearrangement joins TRBV5-1 to TRBJ2-4; 10 bases are shared with TRBD1. The CDR3 is made up of 13 amino acids. V was clipped by 4 bases and J by 7 bases; unmatched bases: 2. Germline V gives CDR1 SGHRS, CDR2 YFSETQ. Here the CDR3 reads CASSAGQGNIQYF. DNA of the CDR3: TGCGCCAGCAGCGCGGGACAGGGGAACATTCAGTACTTC.

The chain carries TRBV6-1 and TRBJ1-2; no definite D call. CDR3 length: 14 amino acids. The germline V and J ends were trimmed by 2 bases and 4 bases, with 11 bases remaining between them. The germline CDR1 and CDR2 sequences are MNHNS and SASEGT. The CDR3 coding sequence is TGTGCCAGCAGTGAATCGGACGGGCCCTATGGCTACACCTTC. The encoded protein is CASSESDGPYGYTF.

There are many counts of this clonotype. The J gene is TRBJ1-1, the V gene TRBV18, with 7 bases that match TRBD1. CDR1 is KGHSH, CDR2 LQKENI, per germline. The ends lost 6 bases at V and 0 bases at J; junction bases unmatched: 4. This CDR3 comprises 14 residues. This CDR3 reads CASSPGQLNTEAFF. CDR3 nucleotide sequence: TGTGCCAGCTCGCCGGGACAGTTGAACACTGAAGCTTTCTTT.

The chain joins TRBV19 to TRBJ2-5; D gene ambiguous. The ends were cut back, 9 bases at V and 2 bases at J, with 16 bases in the middle. The CDR3 contains 14 residues. In germline, CDR1 is LNHDA, CDR2 SQIVND (reference sequence). In DNA form, the CDR3 reads TGTGCCAGCGCCGGTCTTCGGGCTCAAGAGACCCAGTACTTC. Protein product: CASAGLRAQETQYF.

This chain joins TRBV2 and TRBJ1-5; D gene uncertain. CDR3 length: 15 residues. V was cut by 0 bases and J by 2 bases, with 8 bases left in between. CDR1 SNHLY and CDR2 FYNNEI come from the germline V gene. In DNA form, the CDR3 reads TGTGCCAGCAGTGAAGCGCGGGCACGCAATCAGCCCCAGCATTTT. Translation: CASSEARARNQPQHF.

The J gene is TRBJ2-1, the V gene TRBV7-2; 7 nucleotides agree with TRBD2. The V and J ends lost 3 bases and 6 bases, in that order; junction bases with no gene match: 8. Germline values: CDR1 SGHTA, CDR2 FQGNSA. The CDR3 has 15 residues. CDR3 protein: CASSFSMGLSNEQFF. The CDR3 DNA reads as TGTGCCAGCAGCTTCAGCATGGGACTAAGCAATGAGCAGTTCTTC. The full variable domain, rest sourced from reference TRBV7-2 and TRBJ2-1, is GAGVSQSPSNKVTEKGKDVELRCDPISGHTALYWYRQSLGQGLEFLIYFQGNSAPDKSGLPSDRFSAERTGGSVSTLTIQRTQQEDSAVYLCASSFSMGLSNEQFFGPGTRLTVL.

This rearrangement joins TRBV30 to TRBJ2-1; TRBD1 matches 7 bases. Losses at the gene ends were 0 bases for V and 4 bases for J; bases not matched to a gene: 6. From germline, CDR1 is GTSNPN and CDR2 SVGIG (reference sequence). The CDR3 runs 15 residues. The CDR3 region has the DNA TGTGCCTGGAGTGTACGTGACAGGGAGTACAATGAGCAGTTCTTC. This gives the protein CAWSVRDREYNEQFF.

Here the CDR3 DNA reads TGTGCCAGCAGCCCCCGCCCAGGGAATCATGGCTACACCTTC. Protein product: CASSPRPGNHGYTF. The V gene is TRBV6-2 or TRBV6-3, the J gene TRBJ1-2; a possible D gene is TRBD1 (5 bases). This CDR3 comprises 14 residues. The V gene's germline CDR1 is MNHEY and CDR2 SVGEGT. The V end was cut by 6 bases, the J end by 6 bases, with 17 bases between.

The V gene is TRBV7-9, the J gene TRBJ2-3; tentatively, D is TRBD2 (6 bases). V dropped 5 bases and J dropped 1 base, with 16 bases sitting between them. The CDR3 consists of 16 residues. Germline loops: CDR1 SEHNR, CDR2 FQNEAQ (reference sequence). CDR3 bases: TGTGCCAGCAGCCCCCCGGGGGTAGCCGGCACAGATACGCAGTATTTT. Translated, it gives CASSPPGVAGTDTQYF.

The table lists this clonotype with many counts. The chain recombines TRBV7-9 with TRBJ1-5; no firm D call. The germline gives CDR1 SEHNR, CDR2 FQNEAQ (reference sequence). The CDR3 loop spans 13 amino acids. V lost 5 bases, J lost 2 bases, and 7 bases lay in between. CDR3 DNA sequence: TGTGCCAGCAGCCCTCAAGGCAATCAGCCCCAGCATTTT. This translates into CASSPQGNQPQHF.

This clonotype is medium-sized (0.01 to 0.1%) in the sample. This chain connects TRBV7-8 to TRBJ2-3, with 8 bases fitting TRBD1. The ends lost 4 bases at V and 2 bases at J; junction bases unmatched: 8. CDR1 SGHVS and CDR2 FQNEAQ come from the germline V gene. The CDR3 length is 16 residues. The CDR3 DNA reads TGTGCCAGCAGCTCTCGACAGGGGATTAACACAGATACGCAGTATTTT. Its protein is CASSSRQGINTDTQYF.

This clonotype was found many times. The chain is built from TRBV6-5 and TRBJ1-4; D is unclear. CDR3 length: 13 amino acids. V lost 7 bases to trimming and J lost 2 bases, with 8 bases between them. The germline V gene has CDR1 MNHEY and CDR2 SVGAGI. Written as DNA, the CDR3 is TGTGCCAGCACACCGGGGACTAATGAAAAACTGTTTTTT. This translates into CASTPGTNEKLFF.

This clonotype turned up a few times. The chain combines TRBV5-4 with TRBJ2-1, with 12 bases that match TRBD2. CDR3 length: 16 amino acids. Germline lookup yields CDR1 SGHNT and CDR2 YYREEE (reference sequence). Unmatched junction bases numbered 4, after V lost 1 base and J lost 5 bases. The CDR3 here is CASSLPGLAGNNEQFF. Here the CDR3 DNA reads TGTGCCAGCAGCTTGCCCGGACTAGCGGGAAACAATGAGCAGTTCTTC.

The chain is built from TRBV7-9 and TRBJ1-2; D gene unclear. The CDR3 has 13 residues. Germline CDR1 is SEHNR and CDR2 is FQNEAQ (reference sequence). V lost 2 bases, J lost 8 bases, and 12 bases lay in between. The CDR3 DNA reads TGTGCCAGCAGCTTATCGGCAGGAGAAGGCTACACCTTC. Its translation is CASSLSAGEGYTF.

V usage is TRBV7-2 and J usage is TRBJ2-3; the match to TRBD2 covers 14 bases. This CDR3 comprises 16 residues. Germline-derived CDR1 and CDR2 are SGHTA and FQGNSA. V lost 5 bases and J lost 5; bases outside the gene matches: 6. The CDR3 bases are TGTGCCAGCAGCAAGGGACTAGCGGGAGTTAGAGATACGCAGTATTTT. This translates into CASSKGLAGVRDTQYF.

This clonotype occurred once. This chain links TRBV7-4 with TRBJ1-1; 7 positions match TRBD1. The junction had 6 bases not matched to a gene; V was cut back by 2 bases and J by 0 bases. Germline lookup yields CDR1 SGHVT and CDR2 SQSDAQ. This CDR3 spans 16 amino acids. CDR3 region: CASSLRTGNMNTEAFF. The CDR3 nucleotides are TGTGCCAGCAGCTTAAGGACAGGAAATATGAACACTGAAGCTTTCTTT.

This clonotype has just a few counts. This rearrangement joins TRBV20-1 to TRBJ2-7; 8 positions agree with TRBD1. J lost 6 bases, V lost 6 bases, and 7 bases had no gene match. The CDR3 spans 12 residues. The germline V gene encodes CDR1 DFQATT and CDR2 SNEGSKA (reference sequence). The CDR3: CSAIRTGREQYF. Here the CDR3 DNA reads TGCAGTGCAATAAGGACAGGGCGCGAGCAGTACTTC.

The chain is built from TRBV12-3 or TRBV12-4 and TRBJ2-6; D is unclear. V was clipped by 2 bases and J by 5 bases, with 7 bases between them. CDR3 length equals 14 residues. CDR3 nucleotide sequence: TGTGCCAGCAGTTTAAGGACCAGGGCCAACGTCCTGACTTTC. This codes for CASSLRTRANVLTF.

This clonotype came up many times. J is TRBJ1-2 and V is TRBV20-1; 7 bases match TRBD1. V lost 1 base and J lost 1; bases outside the gene matches: 6. The CDR3 is 15 residues long. Germline-derived CDR1 and CDR2 are DFQATT and SNEGSKA (reference sequence). CDR3 DNA: TGCAGTGCTAGAGCGGGACAGACGTTTAACTATGGCTACACCTTC. Its translation is CSARAGQTFNYGYTF.

The chain couples TRBV24-1 to TRBJ2-3; no definite D call. The CDR3 length is 13 residues. Germline assignment: CDR1 KGHDR and CDR2 SFDVKD. The V and J ends lost 5 bases and 6 bases respectively, with 11 bases between them. The CDR3 DNA is TGTGCCACCAGTGCTTTTGCTCGGGATACGCAGTATTTT. Its protein product is CATSAFARDTQYF.

The gene calls are TRBV6-2 or TRBV6-3 and TRBJ2-3, with D possibly TRBD2 on 5 matching bases. In germline, CDR1 is MNHEY, CDR2 SVGEGT. CDR3 size: 15 residues. V lost 2 bases, J lost 7 bases, and 16 bases lay in between. The CDR3 protein is CASSYRSGGLHTQYF. CDR3 nucleotides: TGTGCCAGCAGTTACAGGAGCGGTGGGCTTCATACGCAGTATTTT.

V and J are TRBV6-5 and TRBJ1-5; no firm D call. The CDR3 runs to 15 residues. V gave up 0 bases and J gave up 1 base, with 7 bases separating them. Germline values: CDR1 MNHEY, CDR2 SVGAGI. Written as DNA, the CDR3 is TGTGCCAGCAGTTACTCGGACGCAAGCAATCAGCCCCAGCATTTT. Translated: CASSYSDASNQPQHF.

This clonotype came up many times. The chain is built from TRBV18 and TRBJ2-1; TRBD2 aligns across 10 bases. Germline lookup yields CDR1 KGHSH and CDR2 LQKENI. The CDR3 is 15 amino acids. J lost 8 bases, V lost 1 base, and 5 bases had no gene match. In DNA, the CDR3 is TGTGCCAGCTCACCACGAGCGGGAGGGAGCTATGAGCAGTTCTTC. This sequence encodes CASSPRAGGSYEQFF.

The genes are TRBV6-2 or TRBV6-3 and TRBJ1-1; possibly TRBD1 for D (5 bases). The CDR3 is 12 amino acids. Trimming took 5 bases from V and 8 from J, leaving 12 bases between them. CDR1 and CDR2 from the germline V gene are MNHEY and SVGEGT. CDR3 coding DNA: TGTGCCAGCAGTAGAACACAGGTAGAAGCTTTCTTT. It yields the protein CASSRTQVEAFF.

This clonotype was picked up a small number of times. The rearrangement joins TRBV25-1 to TRBJ2-3; 9 bases map to TRBD1. Germline assignment: CDR1 MGHDK and CDR2 SYGVNS. This CDR3 spans 15 amino acids. The V and J ends lost 2 bases and 5 bases, in that order; junction bases with no gene match: 5. In DNA, the CDR3 is TGTGCCAGCAGTGAAACAGGGGGCTATTTAGATACGCAGTATTTT. Translated: CASSETGGYLDTQYF.

The chain uses TRBV20-1 and TRBJ1-5; TRBD1 might be the D (5 bases). Germline V gene sequence: CDR1 DFQATT, CDR2 SNEGSKA (reference sequence). V was pared by 6 bases and J by 0 bases, with 18 bases between. CDR3 size: 16 residues. The CDR3, as DNA: TGCAGTGCAAAGAGAGCAGGGACGAATAGCAATCAGCCCCAGCATTTT. This sequence encodes CSAKRAGTNSNQPQHF.